The 3 T cell receptor beta chains below all came from one sample that was sequenced in a study of blood T cells in healthy people across ages. Sample-barcoded 5' priming and a J-beta primer mix drove a second PCR of roughly 6 to 12 cycles. TCRdb re-called the 5' RACE reads with MiXCR, one entry per CDR3 protein. The table includes about 1.1 million distinct CDR3 sequences, more than 30% detected once. Sequenced sample: blood. These receptor sequences come from a man in his late teens or twenties in good health.

This clonotype came up once. The chain carries TRBV29-1 and TRBJ2-1; perhaps D is TRBD1 or TRBD2 (5 bases each). V was pared by 7 bases and J by 2 bases, with 18 bases between. The CDR3 length is 15 residues. Germline-derived CDR1 and CDR2 are SQVTM and ANQGSEA. The CDR3 sequence is CSARPGATAYNEQFF. In DNA form, the CDR3 reads TGCAGCGCCCGACCCGGGGCGACTGCCTACAATGAGCAGTTCTTC.

A word on this clonotype: No conserved phenylalanine or tryptophan ends this CDR3, so it is likely a read error. J is TRBJ1-5 and V is TRBV9; D remains ambiguous. V was shortened by 4 bases and J by 3 bases, with 8 bases between the two germline ends. CDR1 SGDLS and CDR2 YYNGEE come from the germline V gene. This CDR3 is built from 13 residues. DNA of the CDR3: TGTGCCAGCAGCCCCCAACCCAATCAGCCCCAGCATTTA. Amino acid sequence: CASSPQPNQPQHL.

As for this clonotype: The germline gene is not matched at one end of the junction; a read error may be the cause. V and J are TRBV7-2 and TRBJ2-5; TRBD1 is a possible D gene (5 bases). The germline V gene encodes CDR1 SGHTA and CDR2 FQGNSA. This CDR3 spans 15 amino acids. CDR3 sequence reads: CAGSLVIGAKETQYF. The DNA for the CDR3 is TGTGCCGGCAGCTTAGTGATAGGGGCCAAAGAGACCCAGTACTTC.